This record covers a single TCR beta chain. Germline V gene data show CDR1 as SGHTA and CDR2 as FQGNSA. Trimming pared 2 bases from V and 0 bases from J, leaving 7 bases between. CDR3 size: 14 residues. This entry comes from a study of blood T cell repertoires in COVID-19. The table came from immunoSEQ multiplex PCR; TCRdb's copy has only in-frame clones and leaves some out. The table has about 42,000 clones, 86% seen once. Sequenced sample: peripheral blood. The receptor was derived from a man in his sixties or seventies with acute or convalescent COVID-19. The chain couples TRBV7-2 to TRBJ2-5, with D possibly TRBD1 on 5 matching bases. The CDR3 loop is CASSLPGNQETQYF. CDR3 bases: TGTGCCAGCAGCTTACCAGGGAACCAAGAGACCCAGTACTTC. Full variable domain (remainder filled in from reference TRBV7-2 and TRBJ2-5): GAGVSQSPSNKVTEKGKDVELRCDPISGHTALYWYRQSLGQGLEFLIYFQGNSAPDKSGLPSDRFSAERTGGSVSTLTIQRTQQEDSAVYLCASSLPGNQETQYFGPGTRLLVL.